This T cell receptor beta chain was observed in a study of CD4 and CD8 cells across lung adenocarcinoma regions. TCRdb recomputed calls from the PCR reads with MiXCR, one row per CDR3 protein. Of tens of thousands of distinct CDR3 sequences in the sample, roughly 50% are singletons; the top ten hold roughly 50%. The patients had localized lung adenocarcinoma, a non-small cell subtype. As regards this clonotype: One end of the junction is discordant with germline, which a read error may explain.

The CDR3 covers 14 residues. CDR1 is MNHEY, CDR2 SMNVEV, per germline (reference sequence). Sequencing was carried out using CD8+ T cells from the center of a lung tumor. The chain couples TRBV27 to TRBJ2-1; TRBD2 agrees at 12 bases. The receptor was derived from a male donor with lung adenocarcinoma. The CD4 and CD8 labels of this study may be unreliable. CDR3: CASSPARTSGTLLF. The CDR3 DNA sequence: TGTGCCAGCAGTCCCGCTCGGACTAGCGGGACTCTGCTCTTC.